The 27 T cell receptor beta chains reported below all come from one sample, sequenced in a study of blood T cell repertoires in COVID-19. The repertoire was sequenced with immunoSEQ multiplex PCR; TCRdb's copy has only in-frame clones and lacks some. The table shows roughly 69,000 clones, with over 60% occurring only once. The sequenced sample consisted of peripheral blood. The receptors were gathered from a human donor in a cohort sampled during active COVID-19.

CDR3 bases: TGCGCCAGCAGTCCGACTCGGACAGGGGAGAGCTCCTACGAGCAGTACTTC. Translated, it gives CASSPTRTGESSYEQYF. The J gene is TRBJ2-7, the V gene TRBV23-1; 9 nucleotides agree with TRBD1. TRBV23-1 is classed as an ORF, of uncertain function. The CDR3 consists of 17 residues. The V gene end was trimmed by 4 bases and the J gene end by 0 bases; junction bases not matched to a gene: 10.

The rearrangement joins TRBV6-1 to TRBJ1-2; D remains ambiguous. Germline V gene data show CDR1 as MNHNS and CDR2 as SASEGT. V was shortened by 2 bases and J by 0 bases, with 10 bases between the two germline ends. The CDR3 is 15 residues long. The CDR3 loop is CASSEPGGPNYGYTF. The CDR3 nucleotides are TGTGCCAGCAGTGAACCCGGAGGGCCTAACTATGGCTACACCTTC.

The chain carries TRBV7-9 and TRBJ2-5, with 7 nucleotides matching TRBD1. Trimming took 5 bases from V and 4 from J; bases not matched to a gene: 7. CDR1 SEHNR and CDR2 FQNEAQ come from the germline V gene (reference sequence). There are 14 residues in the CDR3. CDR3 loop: CASSNRGAPETQYF. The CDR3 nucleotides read TGTGCCAGCAGCAACAGGGGCGCGCCAGAGACCCAGTACTTC.

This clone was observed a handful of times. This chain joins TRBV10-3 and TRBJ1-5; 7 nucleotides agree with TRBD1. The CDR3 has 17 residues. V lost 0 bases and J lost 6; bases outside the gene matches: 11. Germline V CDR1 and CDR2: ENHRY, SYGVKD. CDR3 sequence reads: CAISESVGGAGGQPQHF. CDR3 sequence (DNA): TGTGCCATCAGTGAGTCTGTAGGGGGCGCGGGGGGTCAGCCCCAGCATTTT.

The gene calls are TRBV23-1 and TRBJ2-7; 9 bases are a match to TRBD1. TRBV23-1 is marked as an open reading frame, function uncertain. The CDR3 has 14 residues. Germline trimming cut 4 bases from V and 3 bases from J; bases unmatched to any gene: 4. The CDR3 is CASSPGTGNYEQYF. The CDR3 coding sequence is TGCGCCAGCAGTCCCGGGACAGGGAACTACGAGCAGTACTTC.

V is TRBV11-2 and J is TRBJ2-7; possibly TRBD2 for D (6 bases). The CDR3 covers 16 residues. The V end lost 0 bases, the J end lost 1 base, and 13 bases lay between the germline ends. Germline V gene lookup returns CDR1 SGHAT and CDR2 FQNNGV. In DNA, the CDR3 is TGTGCCAGCAGCTTAGATCCAATCCGGGGGTCCTACGAGCAGTACTTC. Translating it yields CASSLDPIRGSYEQYF.

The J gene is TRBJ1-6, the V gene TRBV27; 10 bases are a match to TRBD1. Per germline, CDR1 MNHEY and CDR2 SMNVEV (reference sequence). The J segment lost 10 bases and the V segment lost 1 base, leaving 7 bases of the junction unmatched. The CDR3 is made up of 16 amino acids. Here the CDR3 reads CASSLWDRGYGSPLHF. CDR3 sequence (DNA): TGTGCCAGCAGTTTATGGGACAGGGGTTATGGGTCACCCCTCCACTTT.

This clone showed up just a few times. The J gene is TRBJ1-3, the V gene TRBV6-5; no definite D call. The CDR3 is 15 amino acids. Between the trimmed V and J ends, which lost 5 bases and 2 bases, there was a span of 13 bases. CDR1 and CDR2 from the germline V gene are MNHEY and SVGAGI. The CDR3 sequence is CASSLSTAPGNTIYF. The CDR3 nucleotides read TGTGCCAGCAGTCTCTCCACTGCCCCTGGAAACACCATATATTTT.

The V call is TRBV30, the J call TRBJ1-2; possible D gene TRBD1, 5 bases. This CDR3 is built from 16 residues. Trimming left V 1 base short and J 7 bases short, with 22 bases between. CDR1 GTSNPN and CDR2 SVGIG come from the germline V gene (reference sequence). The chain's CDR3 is CAWSARGGGFGAGYTF. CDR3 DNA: TGTGCCTGGAGTGCACGGGGCGGGGGGTTCGGCGCTGGCTACACCTTC.

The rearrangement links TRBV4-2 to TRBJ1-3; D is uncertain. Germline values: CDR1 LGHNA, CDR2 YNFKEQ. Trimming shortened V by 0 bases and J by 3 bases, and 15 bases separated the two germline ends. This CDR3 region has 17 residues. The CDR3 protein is CASSQELRSSRGNTIYF. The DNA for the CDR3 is TGTGCCAGCAGCCAAGAATTGAGGAGTTCCCGTGGAAACACCATATATTTT.

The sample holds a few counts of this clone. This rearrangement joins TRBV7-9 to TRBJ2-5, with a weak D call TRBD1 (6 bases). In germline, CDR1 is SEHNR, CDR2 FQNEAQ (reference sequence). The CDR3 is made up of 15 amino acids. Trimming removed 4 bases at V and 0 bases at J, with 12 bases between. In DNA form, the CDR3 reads TGTGCCAGCAGCTCCCGGGACAAAAACCAAGAGACCCAGTACTTC. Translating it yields CASSSRDKNQETQYF.

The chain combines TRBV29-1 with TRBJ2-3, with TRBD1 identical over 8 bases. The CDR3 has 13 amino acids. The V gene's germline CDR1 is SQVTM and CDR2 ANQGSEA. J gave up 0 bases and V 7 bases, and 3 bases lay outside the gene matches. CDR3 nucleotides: TGCAGCGCCGGGACAGGTAGCACAGATACGCAGTATTTT. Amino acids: CSAGTGSTDTQYF.

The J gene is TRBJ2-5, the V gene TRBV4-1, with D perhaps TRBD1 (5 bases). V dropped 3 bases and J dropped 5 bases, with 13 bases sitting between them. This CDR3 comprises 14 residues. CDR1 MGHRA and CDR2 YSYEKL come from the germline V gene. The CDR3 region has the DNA TGCGCCAGCAGCCATACGATGGGGCGGGAGACCCAGTACTTC. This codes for CASSHTMGRETQYF.

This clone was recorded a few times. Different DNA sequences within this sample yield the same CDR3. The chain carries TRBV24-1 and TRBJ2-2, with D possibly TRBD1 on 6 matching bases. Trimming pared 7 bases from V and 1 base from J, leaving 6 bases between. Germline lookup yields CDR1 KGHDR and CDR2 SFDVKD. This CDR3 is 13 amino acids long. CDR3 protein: CATRTGNTGELFF. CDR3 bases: TGTGCCACCAGGACAGGGAACACCGGGGAGCTGTTTTTT.

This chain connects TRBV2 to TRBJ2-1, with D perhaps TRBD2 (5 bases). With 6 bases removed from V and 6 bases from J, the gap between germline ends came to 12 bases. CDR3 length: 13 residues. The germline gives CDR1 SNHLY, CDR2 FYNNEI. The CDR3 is CASSDQRGNEQFF. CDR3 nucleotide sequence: TGTGCCAGCAGCGACCAACGGGGCAATGAGCAGTTCTTC.

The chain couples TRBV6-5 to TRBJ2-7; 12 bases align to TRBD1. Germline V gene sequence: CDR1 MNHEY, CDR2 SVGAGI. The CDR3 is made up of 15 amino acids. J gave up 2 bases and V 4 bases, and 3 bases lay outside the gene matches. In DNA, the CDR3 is TGTGCCAGCAGTTTAGGGACAGGGGGCACCTACGAGCAGTACTTC. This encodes CASSLGTGGTYEQYF.

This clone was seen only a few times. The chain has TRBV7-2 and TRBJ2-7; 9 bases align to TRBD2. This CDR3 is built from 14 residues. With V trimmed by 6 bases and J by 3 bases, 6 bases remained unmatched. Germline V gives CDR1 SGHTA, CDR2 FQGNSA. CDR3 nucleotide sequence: TGTGCCAGCAGACATAGCGGGGGAAGCTACGAGCAGTACTTC. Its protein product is CASRHSGGSYEQYF.

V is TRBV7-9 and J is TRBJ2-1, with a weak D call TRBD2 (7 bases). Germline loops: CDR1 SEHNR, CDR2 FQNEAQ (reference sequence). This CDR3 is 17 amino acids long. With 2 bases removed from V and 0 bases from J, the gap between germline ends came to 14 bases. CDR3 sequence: CASSLLGGPTSYNEQFF. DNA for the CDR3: TGTGCCAGCAGCTTATTGGGGGGGCCGACCTCCTACAATGAGCAGTTCTTC.

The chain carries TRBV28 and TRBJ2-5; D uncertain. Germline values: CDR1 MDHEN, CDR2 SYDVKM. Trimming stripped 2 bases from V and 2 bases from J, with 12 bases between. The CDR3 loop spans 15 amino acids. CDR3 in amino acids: CASSLHDITQETQYF. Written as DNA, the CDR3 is TGTGCCAGCAGTTTACATGACATAACACAAGAGACCCAGTACTTC. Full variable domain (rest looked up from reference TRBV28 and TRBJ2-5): DVKVTQSSRYLVKRTGEKVFLECVQDMDHENMFWYRQDPGLGLRLIYFSYDVKMKEKGDIPEGYSVSREKKERFSLILESASTNQTSMYLCASSLHDITQETQYFGPGTRLLVL.

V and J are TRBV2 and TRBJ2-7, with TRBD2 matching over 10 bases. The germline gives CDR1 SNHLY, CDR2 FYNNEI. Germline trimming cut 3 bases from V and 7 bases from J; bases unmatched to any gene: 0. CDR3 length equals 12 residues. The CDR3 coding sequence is TGTGCCAGCAGTGAGGGACTAGCGGAGCAGTACTTC. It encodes CASSEGLAEQYF.

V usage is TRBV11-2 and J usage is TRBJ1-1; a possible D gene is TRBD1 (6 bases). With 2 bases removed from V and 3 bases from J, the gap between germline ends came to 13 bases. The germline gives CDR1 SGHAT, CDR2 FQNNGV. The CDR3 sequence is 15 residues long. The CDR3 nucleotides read TGTGCCAGCAGCTTATCAGCAGGGGCAGACACTGAAGCTTTCTTT. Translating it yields CASSLSAGADTEAFF.

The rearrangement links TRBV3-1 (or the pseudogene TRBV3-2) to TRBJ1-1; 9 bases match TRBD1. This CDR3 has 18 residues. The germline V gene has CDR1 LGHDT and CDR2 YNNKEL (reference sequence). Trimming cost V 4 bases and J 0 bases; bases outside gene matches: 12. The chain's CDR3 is CASSPDRPGQGMNTEAFF. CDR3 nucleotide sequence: TGTGCCAGCAGCCCTGACCGTCCGGGACAGGGAATGAACACTGAAGCTTTCTTT.

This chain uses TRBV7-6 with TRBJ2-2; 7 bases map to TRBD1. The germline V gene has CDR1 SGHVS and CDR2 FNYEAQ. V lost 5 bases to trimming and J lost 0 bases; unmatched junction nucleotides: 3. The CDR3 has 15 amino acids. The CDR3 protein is CASSVGTANTGELFF. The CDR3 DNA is TGTGCCAGCAGCGTCGGGACAGCGAACACCGGGGAGCTGTTTTTT. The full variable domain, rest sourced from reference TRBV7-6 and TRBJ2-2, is GAGVSQSPRYKVTKRGQDVALRCDPISGHVSLYWYRQALGQGPEFLTYFNYEAQQDKSGLPNDRFSAERPEGSISTLTIQRTEQRDSAMYRCASSVGTANTGELFFGEGSRLTVL.

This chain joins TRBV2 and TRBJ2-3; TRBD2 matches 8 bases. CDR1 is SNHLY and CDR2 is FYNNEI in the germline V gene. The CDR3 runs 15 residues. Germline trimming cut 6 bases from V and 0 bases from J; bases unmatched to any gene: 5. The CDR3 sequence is CASRPTSGSTDTQYF. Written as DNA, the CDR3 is TGTGCCAGCAGGCCCACTAGCGGTAGCACAGATACGCAGTATTTT.

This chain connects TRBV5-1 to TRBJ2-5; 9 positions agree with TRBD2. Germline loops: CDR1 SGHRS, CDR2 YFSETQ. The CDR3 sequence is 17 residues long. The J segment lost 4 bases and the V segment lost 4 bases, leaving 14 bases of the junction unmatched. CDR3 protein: CASSVTGGGAAIETQYF. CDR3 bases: TGCGCCAGCAGCGTCACCGGCGGGGGGGCCGCGATAGAGACCCAGTACTTC.

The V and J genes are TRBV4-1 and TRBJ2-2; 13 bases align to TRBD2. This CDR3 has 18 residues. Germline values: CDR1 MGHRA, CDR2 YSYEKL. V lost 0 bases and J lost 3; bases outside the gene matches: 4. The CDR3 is CASSQDPGTSGDTGELFF. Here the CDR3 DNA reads TGCGCCAGCAGCCAAGATCCCGGGACTAGCGGGGACACCGGGGAGCTGTTTTTT.

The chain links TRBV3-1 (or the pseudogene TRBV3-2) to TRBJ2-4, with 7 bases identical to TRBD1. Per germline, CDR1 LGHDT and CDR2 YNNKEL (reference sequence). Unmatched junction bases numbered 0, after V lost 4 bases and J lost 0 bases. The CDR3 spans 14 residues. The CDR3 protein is CASSRTGAKNIQYF. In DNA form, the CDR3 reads TGTGCCAGCAGCCGGACAGGAGCCAAAAACATTCAGTACTTC.